The 14 T cell receptor beta chains reported below all come from one sample, sequenced in a study of cytomegalovirus exposure and HLA in healthy donors. The primer mix had 60 Vbeta and 13 Jbeta primers. The method was immunoSEQ multiplex PCR; TCRdb's version includes in-frame clones alone and lacks a portion of them. The sample lists about 150,000 clones; 70% to 90% were seen once. The sample taken for sequencing was PBMCs. These receptors all stem from a woman aged 18-29 years in good health and CMV-seronegative.

The V call is TRBV5-1, the J call TRBJ2-1; maybe TRBD2 (5 bases). The germline V and J ends were trimmed by 2 bases and 6 bases, with 9 bases remaining between them. The length of the CDR3 is 13 residues. Germline V gene data show CDR1 as SGHRS and CDR2 as YFSETQ. CDR3 sequence reads: CASSFREGNEQFF. The CDR3 bases are TGCGCCAGCAGCTTTCGAGAGGGCAATGAGCAGTTCTTC.

The V and J genes are TRBV10-2 and TRBJ1-4, with 9 bases fitting TRBD1. This CDR3 is built from 13 residues. Trimming took 7 bases from V and 8 from J; bases not matched to a gene: 5. Germline assignment: CDR1 WSHSY and CDR2 SAAADI. CDR3 sequence (DNA): TGCGCCAGCAACGGACAGGGGAGGGAAAAACTGTTTTTT. Amino acid sequence: CASNGQGREKLFF.

The CDR3 DNA is TGTGCCAGCAGCCCCTCCGGGACAGGGCGGTTTGGGGCCAACGTCCTGACTTTC. The encoded protein is CASSPSGTGRFGANVLTF. This chain joins TRBV5-4 and TRBJ2-6; TRBD1 matches at 9 bases. Trimming removed 4 bases from V and 3 bases from J; junction bases left unmatched: 11. Looked up from germline, CDR1 is SGHNT and CDR2 is YYREEE (reference sequence). The CDR3 is made up of 18 amino acids.

This clone was counted a few times. This chain links TRBV28 with TRBJ1-2; D is undetermined. V lost 1 base to trimming and J lost 3 bases, with 6 bases between them. The CDR3 consists of 13 residues. CDR1 and CDR2 (germline): MDHEN, SYDVKM. The CDR3 reads CASSLSDYYGYTF. CDR3 bases: TGTGCCAGCAGTTTATCCGACTACTATGGCTACACCTTC.

The rearrangement links TRBV28 to TRBJ1-2; D uncertain. The CDR3 totals 12 residues. Germline CDR1 reads MDHEN; CDR2 reads SYDVKM. Trimming took off 3 bases at V and 8 bases at J, with 10 bases between the two ends. CDR3 sequence: CASSLPTRGYTF. CDR3 coding DNA: TGTGCCAGCAGTTTGCCAACTAGGGGCTACACCTTC.

This chain joins TRBV28 and TRBJ2-5; weak D call: TRBD2 (5 bases). Per the germline V gene, CDR1 is MDHEN and CDR2 is SYDVKM. This CDR3 has 15 amino acids. Trimming stripped 4 bases from V and 0 bases from J, with 12 bases between. The CDR3 loop is CASSYPDSNQETQYF. In DNA form, the CDR3 reads TGTGCCAGCAGTTACCCGGACTCAAACCAAGAGACCCAGTACTTC.

The V call is TRBV7-2, the J call TRBJ2-7; maybe TRBD1 (5 bases). The CDR3 spans 14 residues. The V gene's germline CDR1 is SGHTA and CDR2 FQGNSA. V lost 4 bases and J lost 2, with 12 bases in between. The CDR3 is CASSSWQGPYEQYF. The CDR3 nucleotides read TGTGCCAGCAGCTCCTGGCAGGGCCCCTACGAGCAGTACTTC.

The chain uses TRBV15 and TRBJ1-2, with TRBD1 identical over 9 bases. After removal of 4 bases from V and 7 bases from J, the junction contained 1 base not matched to a gene. Germline loops: CDR1 LNHNV, CDR2 YYDKDF (reference sequence). The CDR3 totals 12 residues. As DNA, the CDR3 is TGTGCCACCAGCACGGGACAGGGTGGCTACACCTTC. Translation gives CATSTGQGGYTF.

This sequence joins TRBV4-1 and TRBJ1-6; TRBD1 matches 7 bases. V lost 2 bases to trimming and J lost 7 bases; unmatched junction nucleotides: 2. The germline V gene has CDR1 MGHRA and CDR2 YSYEKL. The CDR3 is 14 amino acids. The CDR3 region has the DNA TGCGCCAGCAGCCAACGGGACAGCAATTCACCCCTCCACTTT. Translated, it gives CASSQRDSNSPLHF.

The chain joins TRBV7-2 to TRBJ1-2; possible D gene TRBD1, 6 bases. The CDR3 is 14 amino acids. The ends were cut back, 0 bases at V and 6 bases at J, with 11 bases in the middle. Germline assignment: CDR1 SGHTA and CDR2 FQGNSA. CDR3 protein: CASSLAQGLDGYTF. CDR3 nucleotides: TGTGCCAGCAGCTTAGCCCAGGGGCTGGATGGCTACACCTTC.

This chain connects TRBV27 to TRBJ2-7; 8 positions agree with TRBD2. The CDR3 length is 16 residues. Germline V gene lookup returns CDR1 MNHEY and CDR2 SMNVEV (reference sequence). The trim removed 4 bases at V and 2 bases at J, leaving 10 bases unmatched. The CDR3 loop reads CASSSSSGPITYEQYF. The CDR3 region has the DNA TGTGCCAGCAGTTCCTCTAGCGGGCCTATTACCTACGAGCAGTACTTC.

The chain couples TRBV5-4 to TRBJ2-1; TRBD2 aligns across 13 bases. After removal of 3 bases from V and 4 bases from J, the junction contained 4 bases not matched to a gene. Germline V gene data show CDR1 as SGHNT and CDR2 as YYREEE (reference sequence). The length of the CDR3 is 16 residues. As DNA, the CDR3 is TGTGCCAGCAGCTCCCGGACTAGCGGGAGATACAATGAGCAGTTCTTC. Its protein product is CASSSRTSGRYNEQFF. Supplemented by reference TRBV5-4 and TRBJ2-1, the full variable domain reads ETGVTQSPTHLIKTRGQQVTLRCSSQSGHNTVSWYQQALGQGPQFIFQYYREEENGRGNFPPRFSGLQFPNYSSELNVNALELDDSALYLCASSSRTSGRYNEQFFGPGTRLTVL.

The V call is TRBV7-6, the J call TRBJ2-7, with 7 bases aligning to TRBD2. The V segment lost 5 bases and the J segment 3 bases; nucleotides outside the gene matches: 10. CDR3 size: 15 residues. Looked up from germline, CDR1 is SGHVS and CDR2 is FNYEAQ. CDR3 in DNA: TGTGCCAGCAGCCCCTCCCCGGGGGGTGGCTACGAGCAGTACTTC. Amino acids: CASSPSPGGGYEQYF.

The genes are TRBV28 and TRBJ1-6; D gene uncertain. CDR1 is MDHEN and CDR2 is SYDVKM in the germline V gene. This CDR3 contains 15 residues. Trimming stripped 3 bases from V and 9 bases from J, with 15 bases between. DNA for the CDR3: TGTGCCAGCAGTTTGGCCACCTTGGGGAGTTCACCCCTCCACTTT. Translated, it gives CASSLATLGSSPLHF.